These 2 T cell receptor beta chains originate from one sample sequenced in a study of cytomegalovirus exposure and HLA in healthy donors. It was with 60 Vbeta and 13 Jbeta primers that the PCR ran. The data were produced by immunoSEQ multiplex PCR, yet TCRdb's version contains in-frame clones alone and is incomplete. The data contain approximately 190,000 clones, roughly 80% of them seen just once; the ten biggest clones take up approximately 5.4%. Source material: PBMCs. These receptors came from a woman younger than 45 in good health and CMV-seropositive.

The gene calls are TRBV6-5 and TRBJ1-6; 7 bases line up with TRBD1. With 2 bases clipped from V and 7 bases from J, the junction kept 8 bases outside the gene matches. The CDR3 runs 16 residues. From germline, CDR1 is MNHEY and CDR2 SVGAGI. CDR3 coding DNA: TGTGCCAGCAGTTACACGCCGACAGGGAGCAATTCACCCCTCCACTTT. Protein sequence: CASSYTPTGSNSPLHF.

This clone was seen only once. The rearrangement uses TRBV12-5 and TRBJ1-3; 8 nucleotides align to TRBD1. The germline V gene has CDR1 LGHNT and CDR2 FRNRAP. The CDR3 consists of 14 residues. V lost 9 bases and J lost 0; bases outside the gene matches: 4. CDR3 protein: CARGGQGSGNTIYF. The CDR3, as DNA: TGTGCTAGAGGAGGACAGGGCTCTGGAAACACCATATATTTT.